The T cell receptor beta chain described here comes from a study of radiotherapy plus CTLA-4 blockade in lung cancer. Unmatched junction bases numbered 4, after V lost 5 bases and J lost 1 base. Germline CDR1 is SGHTA and CDR2 is FQGNSA. This CDR3 is built from 14 residues. Clones were sequenced by immunoSEQ multiplex PCR, and TCRdb holds only the in-frame ones, with some missing. This table holds approximately 60,000 clones, 70% to 85% found once. The source is a human donor with non-small cell lung cancer who had a complete response to radiotherapy plus ipilimumab. This chain uses TRBV7-2 with TRBJ2-5; 7 nucleotides line up with TRBD1. The sequences come from peripheral blood, collected from a patient treated with radiotherapy plus ipilimumab. The CDR3 bases are TGTGCCAGCAGCCCGGGACAGATCCAAGAGACCCAGTACTTC. This encodes CASSPGQIQETQYF.